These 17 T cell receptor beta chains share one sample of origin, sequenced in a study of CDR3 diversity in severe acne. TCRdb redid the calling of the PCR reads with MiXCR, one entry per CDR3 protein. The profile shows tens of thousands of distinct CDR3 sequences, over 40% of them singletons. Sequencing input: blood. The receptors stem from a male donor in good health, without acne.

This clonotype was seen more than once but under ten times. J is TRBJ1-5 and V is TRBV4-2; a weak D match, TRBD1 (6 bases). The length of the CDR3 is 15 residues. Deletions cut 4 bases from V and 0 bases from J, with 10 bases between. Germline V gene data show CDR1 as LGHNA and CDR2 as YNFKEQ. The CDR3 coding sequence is TGTGCCAGCAGCCGCCTACAGGGTAGCAATCAGCCCCAGCATTTT. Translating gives CASSRLQGSNQPQHF.

CDR3 in DNA: TGTGCCAGCAGCTTGGTACTAGCGGGACACTCCTACGAGCAGTACTTC. Translating gives CASSLVLAGHSYEQYF. The chain joins TRBV7-3 to TRBJ2-7; the match to TRBD2 covers 10 bases. The germline gives CDR1 SGHTA, CDR2 FQGTGA. CDR3 size: 16 residues. V lost 3 bases and J lost 0; bases outside the gene matches: 5.

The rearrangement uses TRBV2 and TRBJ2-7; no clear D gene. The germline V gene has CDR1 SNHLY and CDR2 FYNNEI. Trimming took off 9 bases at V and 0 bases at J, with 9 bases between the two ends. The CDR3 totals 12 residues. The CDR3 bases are TGTGCCAGTGTGGGTAGCTCCTACGAGCAGTACTTC. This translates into CASVGSSYEQYF.

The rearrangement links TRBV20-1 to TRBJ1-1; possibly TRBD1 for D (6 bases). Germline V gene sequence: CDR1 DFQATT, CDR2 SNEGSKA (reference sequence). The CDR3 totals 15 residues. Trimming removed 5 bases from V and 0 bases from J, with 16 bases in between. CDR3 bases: TGCAGTGCTCCCCGGGTTCAGGGGATGAACACTGAAGCTTTCTTT. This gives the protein CSAPRVQGMNTEAFF.

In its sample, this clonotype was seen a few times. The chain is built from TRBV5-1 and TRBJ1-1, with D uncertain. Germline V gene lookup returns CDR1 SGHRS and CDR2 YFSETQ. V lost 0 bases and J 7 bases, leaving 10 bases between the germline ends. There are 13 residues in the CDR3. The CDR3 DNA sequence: TGCGCCAGCAGCTTGGTTGAGGGATATGAAGCTTTCTTT. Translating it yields CASSLVEGYEAFF. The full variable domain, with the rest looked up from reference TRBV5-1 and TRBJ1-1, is KAGVTQTPRYLIKTRGQQVTLSCSPISGHRSVSWYQQTPGQGLQFLFEYFSETQRNKGNFPGRFSGRQFSNSRSEMNVSTLELGDSALYLCASSLVEGYEAFFGQGTRLTVV.

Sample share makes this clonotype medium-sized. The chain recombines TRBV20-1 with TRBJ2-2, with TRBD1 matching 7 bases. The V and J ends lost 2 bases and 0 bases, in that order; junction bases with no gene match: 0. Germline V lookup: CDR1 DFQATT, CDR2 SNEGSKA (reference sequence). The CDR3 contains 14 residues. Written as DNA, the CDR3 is TGCAGTGCTAGACAGGGGGCGAACACCGGGGAGCTGTTTTTT. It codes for CSARQGANTGELFF.

The CDR3 sequence: CASSVGLAGGRTDTQYF. The CDR3 DNA sequence: TGTGCCAGCAGCGTAGGGCTAGCGGGGGGGCGCACAGATACGCAGTATTTT. V is TRBV9 and J is TRBJ2-3; 12 positions agree with TRBD2. The CDR3 has 17 residues. Germline CDR1 and CDR2: SGDLS and YYNGEE. V lost 0 bases and J lost 1; bases outside the gene matches: 3.

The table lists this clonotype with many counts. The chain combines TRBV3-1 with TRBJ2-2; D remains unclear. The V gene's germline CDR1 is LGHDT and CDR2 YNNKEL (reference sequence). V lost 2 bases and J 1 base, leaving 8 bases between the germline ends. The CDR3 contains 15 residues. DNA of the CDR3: TGTGCCAGCAGCCAAAATGCAGGGAACACCGGGGAGCTGTTTTTT. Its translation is CASSQNAGNTGELFF.

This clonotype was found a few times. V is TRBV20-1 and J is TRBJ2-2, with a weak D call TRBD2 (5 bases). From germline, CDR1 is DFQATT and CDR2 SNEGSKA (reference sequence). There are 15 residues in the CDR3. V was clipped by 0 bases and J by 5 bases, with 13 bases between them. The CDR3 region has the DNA TGCAGTGCTAGAGAGTACAAGGGCGGGACCGGGGAGCTGTTTTTT. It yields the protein CSAREYKGGTGELFF.

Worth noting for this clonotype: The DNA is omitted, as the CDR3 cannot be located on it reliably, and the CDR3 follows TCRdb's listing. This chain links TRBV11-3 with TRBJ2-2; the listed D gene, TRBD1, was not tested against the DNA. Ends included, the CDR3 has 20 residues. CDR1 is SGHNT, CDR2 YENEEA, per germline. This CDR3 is CAGSRDRGRWLHLRFGELFF.

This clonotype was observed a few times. The CDR3 sequence is CASSDSDSGELFF. CDR3 in DNA: TGTGCCAGCAGTGACTCCGATTCCGGGGAGCTGTTTTTT. V is TRBV6-4 and J is TRBJ2-2; unclear D gene. Trimming removed 0 bases at V and 6 bases at J, with 5 bases between. The CDR3 has 13 amino acids. Germline-derived CDR1 and CDR2 are MRHNA and SNTAGT.

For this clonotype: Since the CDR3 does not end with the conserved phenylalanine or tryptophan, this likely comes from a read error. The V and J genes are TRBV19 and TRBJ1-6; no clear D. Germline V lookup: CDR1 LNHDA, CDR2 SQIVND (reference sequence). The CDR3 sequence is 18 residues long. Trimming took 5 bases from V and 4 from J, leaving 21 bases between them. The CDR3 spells CASSESGFSALYNSPLHA. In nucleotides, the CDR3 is TGTGCCAGTAGTGAATCAGGATTCTCGGCCCTGTATAATTCACCCCTCCACGCT.

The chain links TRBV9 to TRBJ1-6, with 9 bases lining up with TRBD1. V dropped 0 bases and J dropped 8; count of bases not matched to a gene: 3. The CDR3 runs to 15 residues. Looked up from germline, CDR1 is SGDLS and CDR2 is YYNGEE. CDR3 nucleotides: TGTGCCAGCAGCGTAGAGGGACAGGGCTATTCACCCCTCCACTTT. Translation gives CASSVEGQGYSPLHF.

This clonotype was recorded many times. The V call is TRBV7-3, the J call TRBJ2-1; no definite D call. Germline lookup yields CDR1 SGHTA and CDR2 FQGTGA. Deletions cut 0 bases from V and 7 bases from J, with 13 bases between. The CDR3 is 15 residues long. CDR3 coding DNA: TGTGCCAGCAGCTTAACGTTAAAAGGAGAGAATGAGCAGTTCTTC. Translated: CASSLTLKGENEQFF.

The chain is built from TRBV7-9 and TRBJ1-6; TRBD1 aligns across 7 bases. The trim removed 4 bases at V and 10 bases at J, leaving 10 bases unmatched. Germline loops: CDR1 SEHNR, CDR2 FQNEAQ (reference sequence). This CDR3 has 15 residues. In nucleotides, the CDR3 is TGTGCCAGCAGCTCGGGACAGCGAGACATGTCACCCCTCCACTTT. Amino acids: CASSSGQRDMSPLHF.

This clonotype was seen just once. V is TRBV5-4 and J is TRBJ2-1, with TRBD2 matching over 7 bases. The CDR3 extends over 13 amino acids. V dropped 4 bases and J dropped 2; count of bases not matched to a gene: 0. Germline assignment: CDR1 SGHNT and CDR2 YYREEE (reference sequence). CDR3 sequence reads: CASSGGAYNEQFF. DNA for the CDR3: TGTGCCAGCAGCGGGGGGGCCTACAATGAGCAGTTCTTC.

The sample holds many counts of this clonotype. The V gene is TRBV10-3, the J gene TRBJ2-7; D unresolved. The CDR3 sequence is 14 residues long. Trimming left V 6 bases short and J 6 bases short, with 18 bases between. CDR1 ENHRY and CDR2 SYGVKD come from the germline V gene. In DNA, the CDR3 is TGTGCCATCAGGATAGGACCTACGACAAGCGAGCAGTACTTC. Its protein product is CAIRIGPTTSEQYF.